The rows below give T cell receptor beta chains drawn from one sample of a study of T cells in tumors after PD-1 blockade. TCRdb's table, derived via immunoSEQ multiplex PCR, lists solely in-frame clones and lacks some. The sample carries under 50,000 clones, approximately 80% recorded once. This specimen consisted of PBMCs, obtained before anti-PD-1 therapy. The origin of the receptors is a human donor with advanced basal cell or squamous cell carcinoma (not recorded which). CDR3s include the opening cysteine and the closing phenylalanine or tryptophan. Each record gives: V gene, clone size, D gene, J gene, CDR3 DNA, CDR3 protein. A D gene is named only where the DNA matches it firmly. Not every row has a clone size; where given, it reads once, few, many or a size class.

TRBV11-3	.	TRBD1	TRBJ2-3	TGTGCCAGCAGCTTGGGGGGGACAGGGTCGGATACGCAGTATTTT	CASSLGGTGSDTQYF
TRBV5-4	.	TRBD1	TRBJ1-4	TGTGCCAGCAGCTCGGATCGGGACAGCCCATCAGGTAGCGAAAAACTGTTTTTT	CASSSDRDSPSGSEKLFF
TRBV2	.	TRBD1	TRBJ2-3	TGTGCCAGCAGAATAAGACAGGGCTCTAGTACAGATACGCAGTATTTT	CASRIRQGSSTDTQYF
TRBV24-1	.	TRBD2	TRBJ2-2	TGTGCCACCAGTGACATAAGCGGGAGCAACACCGGGGAGCTGTTTTTT	CATSDISGSNTGELFF
TRBV28	.	TRBD1	TRBJ2-7	TGTGCCAGCAGTCCTCGGGACAGGGGGTTCCACGAGCAGTACTTC	CASSPRDRGFHEQYF
TRBV7-2	.	.	TRBJ2-3	TGTGCCAGCAGCTTAAGCGTCTCTAGCACAGATACGCAGTATTTT	CASSLSVSSTDTQYF
TRBV5-5	.	.	TRBJ2-7	TGTGCCAGCAGCTTAAAGACGGGAGTCAACGAGCAGTACTTC	CASSLKTGVNEQYF
TRBV3-1/TRBV3-2	once	.	TRBJ1-2	TGTGCCAGCAGCCAAAGTCAAAACAGGGCCTCTAACTATGGCTACACCTTC	CASSQSQNRASNYGYTF
TRBV7-9	.	.	TRBJ1-4	.	CASSLRGTQTLMKNCFF
TRBV21-1	.	.	TRBJ1-3	TGTGCCAGCAGCTCAAAGGTGGATCAGGGACAGGGGGCAGGGACTGGAAACACCATATATTTT	CASSSKVDQGQGAGTGNTIYF
TRBV9	.	.	TRBJ2-4	TGTGCCAGCAGCGAGACCCCGGTGGGAGCCAAAAACATTCAGTACTTC	CASSETPVGAKNIQYF
TRBV9	.	.	TRBJ2-7	TGTGCCAGCAGCGTAGCTCCCCAGGGCCGATCCTACGAGCAGTACTTC	CASSVAPQGRSYEQYF
TRBV5-8	.	TRBD2	TRBJ2-7	TGTGCCAGCAGCCGTCGGGGGGGCGAGCAGTACTTC	CASSRRGGEQYF
TRBV3-1/TRBV3-2	.	.	TRBJ2-4	TGTGCCAGCAGCCAAGAGTCAGGGATCGGCATTCAGTACTTC	CASSQESGIGIQYF
TRBV2	.	.	TRBJ1-1	TGTGCCAGCAGTGAATACAGGGCGGGAACTGAAGCTTTCTTT	CASSEYRAGTEAFF
TRBV9	.	.	TRBJ2-7	TGTGCCAGCAGCGTAGGTGGGCAGGGCGAGATTCACGAGCAGTACTTC	CASSVGGQGEIHEQYF
TRBV14	once	.	TRBJ2-7	TGTGCCAGCAGCCAATTCCACGAGCAGTACTTC	CASSQFHEQYF
TRBV19	.	.	TRBJ1-1	TGTGCCACTCTCTTACCTGGGGAGAGCACTGAAGCTTTCTTT	CATLLPGESTEAFF
TRBV20-1	.	.	TRBJ2-5	TGCAGTGCTTACTCTGGGGAGACCCAGTACTTC	CSAYSGETQYF
TRBV29-1	.	.	TRBJ2-1	TGCAGCGTTGAAGAGCCCCGGTATGAGCAGTTCTTC	CSVEEPRYEQFF
TRBV2	.	.	TRBJ1-3	TGTGCCAGCAGTGGTGAGGGCCTCTCTGGAAACACCATATATTTT	CASSGEGLSGNTIYF
TRBV11-3	few	.	TRBJ2-5	TGTGCCAGCAGCTATCTGGACAGCAAAGAGACCCAGTACTTC	CASSYLDSKETQYF
TRBV2	.	.	TRBJ1-5	TGTGCCAGCAGTGAAGCGCTTCTGGGGGAGCAGCCCCAGCATTTT	CASSEALLGEQPQHF
TRBV7-8	.	TRBD1	TRBJ1-4	TGTGCCAGCAGCTCTACCGGGACAGGGCCTGAAAAACTGTTTTTT	CASSSTGTGPEKLFF
TRBV7-9	.	.	TRBJ1-2	TGTGCCAGCAGCCCAATAGGAGGGCACTATGGCTACACCTTC	CASSPIGGHYGYTF
TRBV4-1	.	.	TRBJ1-3	TGCGCCAGCAGCCAAGTCCTGGCGGGGCCCTCTGGAAACACCATATATTTT	CASSQVLAGPSGNTIYF
TRBV18	.	TRBD2	TRBJ2-4	TGTGCCAGCTCACCCTCGGGACTAGCGGTCGAAAACATTCAGTACTTC	CASSPSGLAVENIQYF
TRBV11-2	.	TRBD2	TRBJ2-3	TGTGCCAGCAGCTTAAGGGCGGCTAGCGGCAAGCTCACAGATACGCAGTATTTT	CASSLRAASGKLTDTQYF
TRBV10-1	.	.	TRBJ2-4	TGCGCCAGCAGTGAAGGGGGAGCCAAAAACATTCAGTACTTC	CASSEGGAKNIQYF
TRBV16	.	TRBD1	TRBJ1-2	TGTGCCAGCAGCCAAACGCAACCCGGGACAGGGTCGGAGAGTGGCTACACCTTC	CASSQTQPGTGSESGYTF
TRBV9	.	TRBD2	TRBJ2-5	TGTGCCAGCAGCAATGGTTGGGTAGCGGGGGTGGACGAGACCCAGTACTTC	CASSNGWVAGVDETQYF
TRBV19	.	.	TRBJ1-1	TGTGCCAGTAGTGGGGAGGCGAACACTGAAGCTTTCTTT	CASSGEANTEAFF
TRBV18	once	.	TRBJ2-7	TGTGCCAGCTCACAGGGGCCCTCCTACGAGCAGTACTTC	CASSQGPSYEQYF
TRBV6-5	.	.	TRBJ1-1	TGTGCCAGCAGTTACTCGTGGAGAAACACTGAAGCTTTCTTT	CASSYSWRNTEAFF
TRBV6-5	few	TRBD1	TRBJ2-7	TGTGCCAGCAGTCCCCGACCCGAAGGACAGGGGCAGTACTTC	CASSPRPEGQGQYF
TRBV7-8	.	TRBD1	TRBJ1-2	TGTGCCAGCAGCTTAGCGGGACAGGGGACTGGCTACACCTTC	CASSLAGQGTGYTF
TRBV6-5	.	.	TRBJ2-1	TGTGCCAGCAGCCCGTCCTACAATGAGCAGTTCTTC	CASSPSYNEQFF
TRBV9	.	TRBD2	TRBJ2-3	TGTGCCAGCAGCGCAAGGACTAGCGGGAGTTCCGATACGCAGTATTTT	CASSARTSGSSDTQYF
TRBV28	.	.	TRBJ2-2	TGTGCCATCCAGAGGAGGGGAACTGTTGCCGGGGAGCTGTTTTTT	CAIQRRGTVAGELFF
TRBV9	.	.	TRBJ2-7	TGTGCCAGCAGCGGAGGAGACAGCCACGAGCAGTACTTC	CASSGGDSHEQYF
TRBV28	.	TRBD2	TRBJ2-7	TGTGCCAGCAGTTTTACCGGGACTAGGCGGAACTACGAGCAGTACTTC	CASSFTGTRRNYEQYF
TRBV19	.	.	TRBJ2-7	TGTGCCAGTAGTAGCCGGGACTCCGAGTACGAGCAGTACTTC	CASSSRDSEYEQYF
TRBV6-5	.	TRBD1	TRBJ1-6	TGTGCCAGCAGGTTGGGACAGGGGAATTCACCCCTCCACTTT	CASRLGQGNSPLHF
TRBV7-9	.	.	TRBJ1-5	TGTGCCAGCAGCTCTCCATATAGCAATCAGCCCCAGCATTTT	CASSSPYSNQPQHF
TRBV19	.	.	TRBJ1-2	TGTGCCAGTAGTATAGTTGGGGGCTATGGCTACACCTTC	CASSIVGGYGYTF
TRBV3-1/TRBV3-2	.	.	TRBJ2-5	TGTGCCAGCAGGAATCTCCGGGACCTCCAAGAGACCCAGTACTTC	CASRNLRDLQETQYF
TRBV5-5	few	.	TRBJ2-2	TGTGCCAGCAGCGTACAGGGAGGGGGGGGTACCGGGGAGCTGTTTTTT	CASSVQGGGGTGELFF
TRBV2	.	.	TRBJ1-6	TGTGCCAGCAGTGAGATAGGGACAAATTCACCCCTCCACTTT	CASSEIGTNSPLHF